This paragraph covers one TCR beta chain sequence. Antigen unknown. The gene names here belong to mouse. The read ends 4 residues before the CDR3 terminus; that terminus is restored from the germline J gene. The sample has other DNA sequences that encode this CDR3 too. The data were obtained in a study of CD8+ T cells in alopecia areata. After isolation, RNA underwent reverse transcription to generate cDNA as the sequencing template. Sequencing was performed with immunoSEQ multiplex PCR; in TCRdb, only in-frame clones are kept and a portion is missing. Listed here are approximately 280,000 clones without any singletons, the top ten holding approximately 1.2%. Combined cutaneous lymph node cells underwent sorting by CD4, CD8alpha, NKG2D, NKG2ACE and additional markers. The study, taken as a whole, reports: In lesional scalp, particularly from alopecia totalis/universalis, clonality was higher than in normal scalp. Patients shared TCRs less clearly than mice did, possibly owing to HLA.

CDR3 size: 13 residues. Germline-derived CDR1 and CDR2 are FNHDT and SITEND (reference sequence). Trimming shortened V by 2 bases and J by 1 base, and 7 bases separated the two germline ends. The origin of this receptor is a C3H/HeJ mouse with alopecia areata. MHC haplotype: H2-k. The sample was CD4+ T cells sorted from a lymph node. V gene TRBV19 combines with J gene TRBJ2-7, with a weak D call TRBD1 (5 bases). The covered CDR3 bases are TGTGCCAGCAGTATCCAGGGATCCTAT. It specifies CASSIQGSY. The whole CDR3 is CASSIQGSYEQYF.